These 24 T cell receptor beta chains originate from one sample sequenced in a study of technical replicates of blood from a handful of donors. This table comes from immunoSEQ multiplex PCR, and its TCRdb copy is limited to in-frame clones, with some not included. The profile shows 70,000 to 85,000 clones, over 85% of them singletons. What was sequenced was T cells isolated from PBMCs. The receptor source for this set is a human donor in good health.

The chain carries TRBV4-3 and TRBJ2-1, with 16 bases identical to TRBD2. Trimming took 4 bases from V and 9 from J; bases not matched to a gene: 3. The CDR3 extends over 15 amino acids. Germline assignment: CDR1 LGHNA and CDR2 YSLEER. The chain's CDR3 is CASSLGTSGRGEQFF. For the CDR3, the DNA is TGCGCCAGCAGCCTTGGGACTAGCGGGAGGGGTGAGCAGTTCTTC.

This chain uses TRBV7-2 with TRBJ2-7; D unresolved. The CDR3 consists of 12 residues. Trimming shortened V by 5 bases and J by 5 bases, and 10 bases separated the two germline ends. Germline CDR1 is SGHTA and CDR2 is FQGNSA. The DNA of the CDR3 is TGTGCCAGCAGCCCCGACTTGGACGAGCAGTACTTC. Amino acid sequence: CASSPDLDEQYF.

The chain links TRBV6-5 to TRBJ2-7; 8 nucleotides align to TRBD2. CDR1 is MNHEY, CDR2 SVGAGI, per germline. The CDR3 has 11 residues. Trimming cost V 8 bases and J 3 bases; bases outside gene matches: 0. The CDR3 is CASLAGYEQYF. The CDR3 DNA reads as TGTGCCAGCCTAGCGGGCTACGAGCAGTACTTC.

This clone was seen more than once but under ten times. The chain carries TRBV5-8 and TRBJ2-7; possible D gene TRBD2, 5 bases. Germline V CDR1 and CDR2: SGHTS, YDEGEE. The CDR3 covers 17 residues. Trimming stripped 0 bases from V and 6 bases from J, with 22 bases between. The CDR3 DNA follows: TGTGCCAGCAGCTTGGTGAAGGGCTTGGGTGGGAGAGGCGAGCAGTACTTC. Translating gives CASSLVKGLGGRGEQYF.

This clone has a single count. The chain combines TRBV4-2 with TRBJ1-2; no reliable D call. The CDR3 runs 16 residues. The V gene lost 3 bases and the J gene lost 3 bases, with 17 bases spanning the gap. Germline CDR1 is LGHNA and CDR2 is YNFKEQ. CDR3: CASSHIRDLRDYGYTF. The CDR3 DNA is TGTGCCAGCAGCCATATACGCGACCTACGGGACTATGGCTACACCTTC.

The chain joins TRBV30 to TRBJ1-1, with D possibly matching TRBD1 (6 bases). This CDR3 spans 15 amino acids. Trimming shortened V by 5 bases and J by 3 bases, and 19 bases separated the two germline ends. The germline V gene has CDR1 GTSNPN and CDR2 SVGIG (reference sequence). Here the CDR3 reads CAWYFTRGGYTEAFF. The CDR3 bases are TGTGCCTGGTATTTTACTAGGGGGGGCTACACTGAAGCTTTCTTT.

This clone occurred once. The chain has TRBV29-1 and TRBJ1-2, with D possibly matching TRBD1 (5 bases). This CDR3 spans 13 amino acids. V gave up 7 bases and J gave up 5 bases, with 17 bases separating them. CDR1 SQVTM and CDR2 ANQGSEA come from the germline V gene. Written as DNA, the CDR3 is TGCAGCGCCCCTTTAAATAGGGGATATGGCTACACCTTC. Amino acids: CSAPLNRGYGYTF.

The J gene is TRBJ2-2, the V gene TRBV4-3; possible D gene TRBD1, 6 bases. Trimming removed 3 bases at V and 10 bases at J, with 18 bases between. Germline loops: CDR1 LGHNA, CDR2 YSLEER. This CDR3 region has 15 residues. The CDR3 bases are TGCGCCAGCAGCCACGCCGACACAGGGTCGTCGGAGCTGTTTTTT. Residues: CASSHADTGSSELFF.

The rearrangement uses TRBV10-3 and TRBJ2-5; 7 bases match TRBD1. From germline, CDR1 is ENHRY and CDR2 SYGVKD. This CDR3 is 12 amino acids long. V dropped 10 bases and J dropped 4; count of bases not matched to a gene: 6. CDR3 nucleotides: TGTGCCACGCGACAGGGTGGAGAGACCCAGTACTTC. The encoded protein is CATRQGGETQYF.

The chain has TRBV12-2 and TRBJ2-5; the table's D call, TRBD1, was not checked against the DNA. TRBV12-2 is designated a pseudogene. This CDR3 contains 14 residues. As DNA, the CDR3 is TGTGCAAGTCGTTCACGACAGAAAAAAGAGACCCAGTACTTC. It is translated as CASRSRQKKETQYF.

The V and J genes are TRBV10-1 and TRBJ2-1; TRBD2 matches 10 bases. This CDR3 spans 17 amino acids. Losses at the gene ends were 3 bases for V and 7 bases for J; bases not matched to a gene: 12. Per germline, CDR1 WNHNN and CDR2 SYGVQD (reference sequence). The CDR3 spells CASSDTGLLAGGNEQFF. In nucleotides, the CDR3 is TGCGCCAGCAGTGATACGGGATTATTAGCGGGAGGTAATGAGCAGTTCTTC.

The chain combines TRBV29-1 with TRBJ2-3; possible D gene TRBD2, 6 bases. This CDR3 comprises 13 residues. Trimming cost V 3 bases and J 5 bases, with 12 bases left between them. The germline V gene has CDR1 SQVTM and CDR2 ANQGSEA. CDR3: CSVDTGAIDTQYF. CDR3 in DNA: TGCAGCGTTGATACGGGAGCGATAGATACGCAGTATTTT.

The count of this clone is one. The chain carries TRBV5-1 and TRBJ2-7; tentatively, D is TRBD1 (6 bases). V was trimmed by 4 bases and J by 4 bases, leaving 15 bases between them. Germline lookup yields CDR1 SGHRS and CDR2 YFSETQ. This CDR3 contains 14 residues. CDR3: CASSAGTGRYEQYF. DNA of the CDR3: TGCGCCAGCAGCGCAGGTACAGGGAGATACGAGCAGTACTTC.

The chain has TRBV7-7 and TRBJ2-7; 9 nucleotides align to TRBD2. The V and J ends lost 5 bases and 5 bases, in that order; junction bases with no gene match: 7. This CDR3 has 14 amino acids. Germline CDR1 is SSHAT and CDR2 is FNYEAQ (reference sequence). CDR3 protein: CASSLREGLNEQYF. The CDR3 DNA reads TGTGCCAGCAGCCTGCGGGAGGGCCTAAACGAGCAGTACTTC.

The chain joins TRBV10-1 to TRBJ2-1; 9 nucleotides agree with TRBD1. V lost 2 bases and J lost 0; bases outside the gene matches: 2. There are 16 residues in the CDR3. The germline V gene has CDR1 WNHNN and CDR2 SYGVQD (reference sequence). In DNA, the CDR3 is TGCGCCAGCAGTGAGACAGGGGGCAGCTCCTACAATGAGCAGTTCTTC. This translates into CASSETGGSSYNEQFF.

This chain connects TRBV6-5 to TRBJ1-5, with D maybe TRBD1 (5 bases). CDR3 size: 12 residues. CDR1 is MNHEY and CDR2 is SVGAGI in the germline V gene. The V gene lost 8 bases and the J gene lost 6 bases, with 11 bases spanning the gap. The CDR3 is CASGRGSQPQHF. The CDR3 bases are TGTGCCAGCGGGCGGGGCAGTCAGCCCCAGCATTTT.

The V call is TRBV7-3, the J call TRBJ2-2; 10 bases map to TRBD2. In germline, CDR1 is SGHTA, CDR2 FQGTGA. The CDR3 sequence is 16 residues long. J lost 8 bases, V lost 2 bases, and 8 bases had no gene match. The CDR3 region is CASSLGLAGASGELFF. CDR3 nucleotides: TGTGCCAGCAGCTTAGGGCTAGCGGGAGCGTCAGGGGAGCTGTTTTTT.

The chain recombines TRBV11-2 with TRBJ2-1, with 8 bases identical to TRBD2. Germline-derived CDR1 and CDR2 are SGHAT and FQNNGV. Trimming took 5 bases from V and 7 from J; bases not matched to a gene: 10. There are 15 residues in the CDR3. The CDR3 coding sequence is TGTGCCAGCAGCCCCTACGGGAGGGTAGAAAATGAGCAGTTCTTC. Residues: CASSPYGRVENEQFF.

V and J are TRBV4-3 and TRBJ2-1; 7 nucleotides align to TRBD2. The trim removed 0 bases at V and 6 bases at J, leaving 11 bases unmatched. This CDR3 spans 17 amino acids. The V gene's germline CDR1 is LGHNA and CDR2 YSLEER. The CDR3 DNA follows: TGCGCCAGCAGCCAAGATGTGTCTGGGGGGGAGTTCAATGAGCAGTTCTTC. It yields the protein CASSQDVSGGEFNEQFF.

The V call is TRBV5-6, the J call TRBJ2-7, with TRBD1 matching over 9 bases. The CDR3 sequence is 16 residues long. Germline-derived CDR1 and CDR2 are SGHDT and YYEEEE. With V trimmed by 5 bases and J by 7 bases, 16 bases remained unmatched. Written as DNA, the CDR3 is TGTGCCAGCAGGTTGACCCCGGGACAGGGATTTGGAGAGCAGTACTTC. Its protein is CASRLTPGQGFGEQYF. The full variable domain, rest sourced from reference TRBV5-6 and TRBJ2-7, is DAGVTQSPTHLIKTRGQQVTLRCSPKSGHDTVSWYQQALGQGPQFIFQYYEEEERQRGNFPDRFSGHQFPNYSSELNVNALLLGDSALYLCASRLTPGQGFGEQYFGPGTRLTVT.

The chain uses TRBV11-1 and TRBJ1-2; D may be TRBD1 (6 bases). V lost 5 bases and J lost 2, with 15 bases in between. The CDR3 is 15 amino acids. CDR1 and CDR2 from the germline V gene are SGHAT and FQDESV (reference sequence). The CDR3 DNA sequence: TGTGCCAGCAGCCTTACGACAGGCGCCAACTATGGCTACACCTTC. Translating it yields CASSLTTGANYGYTF.

This chain connects TRBV2 to TRBJ2-3; TRBD2 agrees at 8 bases. The V and J ends lost 3 bases and 0 bases, in that order; junction bases with no gene match: 2. Germline V lookup: CDR1 SNHLY, CDR2 FYNNEI. CDR3 length: 15 amino acids. The CDR3 nucleotides are TGTGCCAGCAGTGACCGACTAGCGAGCACAGATACGCAGTATTTT. It yields the protein CASSDRLASTDTQYF.

The gene calls are TRBV7-9 and TRBJ1-2, with a tentative D call TRBD1 (5 bases). This CDR3 contains 14 residues. Germline CDR1 SEHNR, CDR2 FQNEAQ (reference sequence). With 1 base removed from V and 6 bases from J, the gap between germline ends came to 12 bases. The CDR3 region is CASSLGGGRDGYTF. As DNA, the CDR3 is TGTGCCAGCAGCTTAGGGGGGGGGAGGGATGGCTACACCTTC.

The rearrangement joins TRBV6-5 to TRBJ2-7, with D unclear. This CDR3 region has 13 residues. Germline V gene sequence: CDR1 MNHEY, CDR2 SVGAGI. Trimming took off 7 bases at V and 2 bases at J, with 12 bases between the two ends. The CDR3 coding sequence is TGTGCCAGCACTCCCGGCGGCGCCTACGAGCAGTACTTC. It translates to CASTPGGAYEQYF.